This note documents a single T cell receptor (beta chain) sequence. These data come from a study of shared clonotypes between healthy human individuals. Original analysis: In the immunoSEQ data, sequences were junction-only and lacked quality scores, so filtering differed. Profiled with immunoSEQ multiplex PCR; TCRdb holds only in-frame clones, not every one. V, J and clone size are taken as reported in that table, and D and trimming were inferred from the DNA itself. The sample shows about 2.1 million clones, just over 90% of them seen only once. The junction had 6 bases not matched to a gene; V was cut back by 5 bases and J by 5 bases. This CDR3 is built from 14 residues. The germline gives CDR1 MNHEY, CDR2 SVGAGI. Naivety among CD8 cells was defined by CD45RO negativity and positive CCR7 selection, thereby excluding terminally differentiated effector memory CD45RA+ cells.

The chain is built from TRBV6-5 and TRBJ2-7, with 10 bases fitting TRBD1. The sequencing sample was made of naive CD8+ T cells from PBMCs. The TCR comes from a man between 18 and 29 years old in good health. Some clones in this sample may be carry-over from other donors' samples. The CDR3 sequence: CASSPGQGLNEQYF. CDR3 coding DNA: TGTGCCAGCAGTCCGGGACAGGGGCTTAACGAGCAGTACTTC.